The clone carrying this T cell receptor beta chain was counted at least ten times. Its target is not known. This sample was included in a study of T-cell reconstitution after alpha-beta-depleted transplantation in children. Study findings and constraints: It was newly produced T cells that mostly accounted for T-cell counts and diversity one year after transplant.

Trimming pared 0 bases from V and 6 bases from J, leaving 13 bases between. Germline assignment: CDR1 ENHRY and CDR2 SYGVKD. The CDR3 extends over 15 amino acids. During its preparation, the TCRbeta library received unique molecular identifiers. TCRdb re-called the PCR reads through MiXCR, storing one row per CDR3 protein. The repertoire holds 490,000 or so distinct CDR3 sequences, with over 9.5% as singletons. The sequencing used PBMCs, collected before TCRalphabeta/CD19-depleted stem cell transplant. This TCR came from a child aged 2 to 10 with inherited bone marrow failure, due to receive a stem cell transplant. V is TRBV10-3 and J is TRBJ2-3; a weak D match, TRBD1 (6 bases). The CDR3, as DNA: TGTGCCATCAGTGAGTCGGGCAGGGGTCGGGATACGCAGTATTTT. Translated: CAISESGRGRDTQYF.